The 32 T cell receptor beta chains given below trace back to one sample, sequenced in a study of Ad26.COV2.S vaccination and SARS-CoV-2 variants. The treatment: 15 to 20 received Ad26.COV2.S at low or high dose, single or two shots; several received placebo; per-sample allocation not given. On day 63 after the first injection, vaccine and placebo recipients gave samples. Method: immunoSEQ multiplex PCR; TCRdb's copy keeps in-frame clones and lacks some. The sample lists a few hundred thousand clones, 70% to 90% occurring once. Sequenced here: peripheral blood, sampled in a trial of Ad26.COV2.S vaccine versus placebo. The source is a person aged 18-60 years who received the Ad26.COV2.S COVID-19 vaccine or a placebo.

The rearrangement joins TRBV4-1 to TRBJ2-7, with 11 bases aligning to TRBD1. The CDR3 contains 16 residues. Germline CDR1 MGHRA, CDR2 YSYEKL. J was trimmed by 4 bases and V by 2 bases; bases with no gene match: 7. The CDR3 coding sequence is TGCGCCAGCAGCCAAACATCCGGACAGGGGGCGTACGAGCAGTACTTC. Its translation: CASSQTSGQGAYEQYF.

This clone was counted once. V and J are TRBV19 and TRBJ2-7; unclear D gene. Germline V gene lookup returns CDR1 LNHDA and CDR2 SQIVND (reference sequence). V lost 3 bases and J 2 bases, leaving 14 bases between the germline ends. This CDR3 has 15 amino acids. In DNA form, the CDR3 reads TGTGCCAGTAGTATTAGGCCGGACGGTGCCTACGAGCAGTACTTC. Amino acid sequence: CASSIRPDGAYEQYF.

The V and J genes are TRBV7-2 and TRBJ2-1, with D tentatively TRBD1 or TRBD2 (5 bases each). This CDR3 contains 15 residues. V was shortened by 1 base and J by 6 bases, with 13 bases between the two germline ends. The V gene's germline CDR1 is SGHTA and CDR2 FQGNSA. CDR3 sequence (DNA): TGTGCCAGCAGCTTAGTACTAGGGGCGGCCAATGAGCAGTTCTTC. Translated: CASSLVLGAANEQFF.

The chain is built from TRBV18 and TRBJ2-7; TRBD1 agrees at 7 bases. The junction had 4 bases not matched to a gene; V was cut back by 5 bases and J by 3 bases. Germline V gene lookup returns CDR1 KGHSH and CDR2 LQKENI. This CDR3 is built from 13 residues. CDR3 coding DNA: TGTGCCAGCTCAACCGGGACAGACTACGAGCAGTACTTC. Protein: CASSTGTDYEQYF.

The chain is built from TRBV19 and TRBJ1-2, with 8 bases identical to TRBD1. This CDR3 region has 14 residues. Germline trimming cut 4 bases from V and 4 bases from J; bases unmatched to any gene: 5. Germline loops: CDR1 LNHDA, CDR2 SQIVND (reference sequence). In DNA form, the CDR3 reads TGTGCCAGTAGTACAGGGGGCGCCGCCTATGGCTACACCTTC. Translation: CASSTGGAAYGYTF.

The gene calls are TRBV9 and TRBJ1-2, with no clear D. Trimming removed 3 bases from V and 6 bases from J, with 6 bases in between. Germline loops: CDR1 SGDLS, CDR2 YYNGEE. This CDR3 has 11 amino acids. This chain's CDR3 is CASSERNGYTF. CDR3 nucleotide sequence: TGTGCCAGCAGCGAGAGAAATGGCTACACCTTC.

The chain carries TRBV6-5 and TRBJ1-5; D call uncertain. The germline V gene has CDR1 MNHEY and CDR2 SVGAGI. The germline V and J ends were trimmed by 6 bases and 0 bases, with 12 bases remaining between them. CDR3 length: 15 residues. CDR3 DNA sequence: TGTGCCAGCAGCCCCGGGCTGAATAGCAATCAGCCCCAGCATTTT. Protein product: CASSPGLNSNQPQHF.

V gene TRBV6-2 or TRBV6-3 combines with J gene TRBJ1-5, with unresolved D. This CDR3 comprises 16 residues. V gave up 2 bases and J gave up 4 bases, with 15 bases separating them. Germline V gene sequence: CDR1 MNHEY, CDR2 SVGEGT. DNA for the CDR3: TGTGCCAGCAGTTACCCGACACGACGGGCTAATCAGCCCCAGCATTTT. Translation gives CASSYPTRRANQPQHF.

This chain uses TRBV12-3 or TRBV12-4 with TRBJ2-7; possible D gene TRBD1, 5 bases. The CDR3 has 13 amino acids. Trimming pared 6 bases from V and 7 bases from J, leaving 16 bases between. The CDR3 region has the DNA TGTGCCAGCAGGCCCACATGGGGCTGGGAGCAGTACTTC. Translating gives CASRPTWGWEQYF.

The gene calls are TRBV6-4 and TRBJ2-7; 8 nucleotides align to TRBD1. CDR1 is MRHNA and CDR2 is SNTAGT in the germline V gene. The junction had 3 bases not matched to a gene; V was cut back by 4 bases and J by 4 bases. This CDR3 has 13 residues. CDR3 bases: TGTGCCAGCAGTGCTCGGACAGGGTACGAGCAGTACTTC. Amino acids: CASSARTGYEQYF.

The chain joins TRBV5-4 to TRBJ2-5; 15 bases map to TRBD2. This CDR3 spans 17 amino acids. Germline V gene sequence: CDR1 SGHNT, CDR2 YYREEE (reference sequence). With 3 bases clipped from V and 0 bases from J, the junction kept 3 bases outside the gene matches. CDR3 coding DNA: TGTGCCAGCAGCTCCGGGACTAGCGGGGGGTACCAAGAGACCCAGTACTTC. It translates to CASSSGTSGGYQETQYF.

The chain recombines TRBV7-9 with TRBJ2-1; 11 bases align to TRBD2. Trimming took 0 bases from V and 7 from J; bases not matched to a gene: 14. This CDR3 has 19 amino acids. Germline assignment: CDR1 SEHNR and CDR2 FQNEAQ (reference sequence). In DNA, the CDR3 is TGTGCCAGCAGCTTAGCTTTGGGGCTAGCGGGGGGCCGGTGGAATGAGCAGTTCTTC. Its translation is CASSLALGLAGGRWNEQFF.

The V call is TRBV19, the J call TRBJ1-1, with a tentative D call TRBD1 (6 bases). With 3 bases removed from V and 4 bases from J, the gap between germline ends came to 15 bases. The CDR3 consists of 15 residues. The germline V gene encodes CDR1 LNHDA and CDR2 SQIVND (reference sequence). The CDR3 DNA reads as TGTGCCAGTAGTATCAGGGGAGAGTTAGGCACTGAAGCTTTCTTT. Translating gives CASSIRGELGTEAFF.

The CDR3 DNA reads as TGTGCCAGCAGCTTAGCGACTAGCGGGGGGGGGTACAATGAGCAGTTCTTC. Protein sequence: CASSLATSGGGYNEQFF. V usage is TRBV7-2 and J usage is TRBJ2-1, with 14 bases fitting TRBD2. The CDR3 sequence is 17 residues long. The germline CDR1 and CDR2 sequences are SGHTA and FQGNSA. V was pared by 0 bases and J by 4 bases, with 2 bases of the junction left unmatched.

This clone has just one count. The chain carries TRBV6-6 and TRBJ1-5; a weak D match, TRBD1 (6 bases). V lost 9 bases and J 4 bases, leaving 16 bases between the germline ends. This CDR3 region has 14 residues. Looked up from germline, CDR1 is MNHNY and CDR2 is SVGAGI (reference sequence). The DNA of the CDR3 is TGTGCCAGGGACCAACGGACAGTTAATCAGCCCCAGCATTTT. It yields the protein CARDQRTVNQPQHF.

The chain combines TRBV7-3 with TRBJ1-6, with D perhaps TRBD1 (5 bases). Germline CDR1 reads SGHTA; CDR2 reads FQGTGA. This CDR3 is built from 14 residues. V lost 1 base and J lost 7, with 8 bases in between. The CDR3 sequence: CASSLRQGNSPLHF. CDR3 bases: TGTGCCAGCAGCTTAAGGCAGGGAAATTCACCCCTCCACTTT.

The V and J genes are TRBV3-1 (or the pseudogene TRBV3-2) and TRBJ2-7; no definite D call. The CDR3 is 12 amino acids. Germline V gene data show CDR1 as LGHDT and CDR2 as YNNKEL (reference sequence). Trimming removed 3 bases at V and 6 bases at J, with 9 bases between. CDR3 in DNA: TGTGCCAGCAGCCAGAGAAACTCCGAGCAGTACTTC. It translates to CASSQRNSEQYF.

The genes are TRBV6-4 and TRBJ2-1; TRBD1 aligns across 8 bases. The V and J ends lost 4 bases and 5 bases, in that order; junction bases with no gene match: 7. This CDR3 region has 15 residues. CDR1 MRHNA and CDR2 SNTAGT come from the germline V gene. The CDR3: CASSAWTGRNNEQFF. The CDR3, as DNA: TGTGCCAGCAGTGCCTGGACAGGGCGGAACAATGAGCAGTTCTTC.

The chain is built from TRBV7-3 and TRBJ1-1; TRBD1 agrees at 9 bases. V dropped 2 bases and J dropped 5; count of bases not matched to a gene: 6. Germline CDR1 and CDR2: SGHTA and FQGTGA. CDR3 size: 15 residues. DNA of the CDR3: TGTGCCAGCAGCTTACAACCCGGGACAGGGACTGAAGCTTTCTTT. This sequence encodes CASSLQPGTGTEAFF.

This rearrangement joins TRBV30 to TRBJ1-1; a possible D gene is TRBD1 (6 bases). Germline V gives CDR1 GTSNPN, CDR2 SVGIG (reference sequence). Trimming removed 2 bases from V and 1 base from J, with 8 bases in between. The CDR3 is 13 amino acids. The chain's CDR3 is CAWSRGENTEAFF. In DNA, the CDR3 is TGTGCCTGGAGTAGGGGGGAGAACACTGAAGCTTTCTTT. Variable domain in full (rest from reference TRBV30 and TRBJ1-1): SQTIHQWPATLVQPVGSPLSLECTVEGTSNPNLYWYRQAAGRGLQLLFYSVGIGQISSEVPQNLSASRPQDRQFILSSKKLLLSDSGFYLCAWSRGENTEAFFGQGTRLTVV.

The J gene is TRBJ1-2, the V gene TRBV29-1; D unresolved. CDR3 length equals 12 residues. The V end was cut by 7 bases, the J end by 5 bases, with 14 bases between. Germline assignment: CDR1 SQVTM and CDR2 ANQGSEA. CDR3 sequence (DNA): TGCAGCGCTCGAAGGGCTGATTATGGCTACACCTTC. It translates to CSARRADYGYTF.

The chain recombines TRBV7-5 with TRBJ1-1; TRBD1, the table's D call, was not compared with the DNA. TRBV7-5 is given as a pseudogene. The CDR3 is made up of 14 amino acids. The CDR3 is CVRSLGRYRTEAFF. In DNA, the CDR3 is TGTGTCAGAAGCTTAGGCAGGTATCGAACTGAAGCTTTCTTT.

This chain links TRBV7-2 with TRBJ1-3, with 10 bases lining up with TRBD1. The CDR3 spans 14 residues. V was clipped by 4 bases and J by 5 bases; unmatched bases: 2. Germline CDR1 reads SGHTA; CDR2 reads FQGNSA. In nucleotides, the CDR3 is TGTGCCAGCAGCTCGGACAGGGGGAGAAACACCATATATTTT. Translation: CASSSDRGRNTIYF.

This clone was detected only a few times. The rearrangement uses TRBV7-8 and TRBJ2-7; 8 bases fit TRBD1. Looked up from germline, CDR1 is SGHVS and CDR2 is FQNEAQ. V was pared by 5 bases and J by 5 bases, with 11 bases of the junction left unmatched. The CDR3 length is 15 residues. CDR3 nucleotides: TGTGCCAGCAGCCAGGTCGGACAGGGTATCGACGAGCAGTACTTC. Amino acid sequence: CASSQVGQGIDEQYF.

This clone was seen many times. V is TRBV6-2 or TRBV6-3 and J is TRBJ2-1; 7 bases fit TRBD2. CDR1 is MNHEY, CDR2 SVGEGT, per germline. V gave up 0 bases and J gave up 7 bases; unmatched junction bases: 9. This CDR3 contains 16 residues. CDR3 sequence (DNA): TGTGCCAGCAGTTACTCGAGGCTAGCGGAACAAAATGAGCAGTTCTTC. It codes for CASSYSRLAEQNEQFF.

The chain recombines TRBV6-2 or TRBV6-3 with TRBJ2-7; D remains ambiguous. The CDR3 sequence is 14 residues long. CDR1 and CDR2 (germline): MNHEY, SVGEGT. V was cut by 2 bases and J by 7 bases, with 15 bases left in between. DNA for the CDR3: TGTGCCAGCAGTTACCGCGGTAACAGAAGGGAGCAGTACTTC. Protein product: CASSYRGNRREQYF.

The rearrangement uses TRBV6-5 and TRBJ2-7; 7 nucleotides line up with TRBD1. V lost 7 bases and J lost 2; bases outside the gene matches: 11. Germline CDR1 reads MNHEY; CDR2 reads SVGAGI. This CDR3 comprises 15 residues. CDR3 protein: CASTPRQGAPYEQYF. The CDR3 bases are TGTGCCAGCACCCCTCGACAGGGAGCACCCTACGAGCAGTACTTC.

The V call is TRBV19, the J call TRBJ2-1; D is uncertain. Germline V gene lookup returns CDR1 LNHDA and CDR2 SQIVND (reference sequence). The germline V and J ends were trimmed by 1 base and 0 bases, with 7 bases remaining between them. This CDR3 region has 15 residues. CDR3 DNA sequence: TGTGCCAGTAGTATAGTTGGAAACTCCTACAATGAGCAGTTCTTC. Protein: CASSIVGNSYNEQFF.

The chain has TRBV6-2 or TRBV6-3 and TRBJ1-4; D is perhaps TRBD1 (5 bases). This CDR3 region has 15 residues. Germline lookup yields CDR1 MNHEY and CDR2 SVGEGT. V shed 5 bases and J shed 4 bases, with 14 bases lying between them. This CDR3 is CASSPRDGNNEKLFF. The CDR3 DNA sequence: TGTGCCAGCAGTCCCCGGGACGGAAATAATGAAAAACTGTTTTTT.

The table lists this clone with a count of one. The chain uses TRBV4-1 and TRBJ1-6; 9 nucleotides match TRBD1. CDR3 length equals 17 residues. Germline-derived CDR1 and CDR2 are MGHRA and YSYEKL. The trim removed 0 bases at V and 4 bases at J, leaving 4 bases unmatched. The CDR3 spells CASSQEGGQGYNSPLHF. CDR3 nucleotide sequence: TGCGCCAGCAGCCAAGAAGGGGGACAGGGTTATAATTCACCCCTCCACTTT.

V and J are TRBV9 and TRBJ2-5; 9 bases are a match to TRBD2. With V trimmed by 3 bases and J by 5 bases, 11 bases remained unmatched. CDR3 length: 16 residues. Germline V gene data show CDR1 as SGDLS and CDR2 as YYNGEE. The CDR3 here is CASSALSGGPGETQYF. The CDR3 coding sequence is TGTGCCAGCAGCGCGCTAAGCGGGGGGCCGGGGGAGACCCAGTACTTC.

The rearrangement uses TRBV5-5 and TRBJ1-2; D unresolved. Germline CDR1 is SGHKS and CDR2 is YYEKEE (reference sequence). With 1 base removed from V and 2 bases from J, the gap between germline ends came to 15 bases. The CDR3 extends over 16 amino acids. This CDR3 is CASSLYEATYNYGYTF. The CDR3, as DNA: TGTGCCAGCAGCTTGTACGAGGCAACATACAACTATGGCTACACCTTC.